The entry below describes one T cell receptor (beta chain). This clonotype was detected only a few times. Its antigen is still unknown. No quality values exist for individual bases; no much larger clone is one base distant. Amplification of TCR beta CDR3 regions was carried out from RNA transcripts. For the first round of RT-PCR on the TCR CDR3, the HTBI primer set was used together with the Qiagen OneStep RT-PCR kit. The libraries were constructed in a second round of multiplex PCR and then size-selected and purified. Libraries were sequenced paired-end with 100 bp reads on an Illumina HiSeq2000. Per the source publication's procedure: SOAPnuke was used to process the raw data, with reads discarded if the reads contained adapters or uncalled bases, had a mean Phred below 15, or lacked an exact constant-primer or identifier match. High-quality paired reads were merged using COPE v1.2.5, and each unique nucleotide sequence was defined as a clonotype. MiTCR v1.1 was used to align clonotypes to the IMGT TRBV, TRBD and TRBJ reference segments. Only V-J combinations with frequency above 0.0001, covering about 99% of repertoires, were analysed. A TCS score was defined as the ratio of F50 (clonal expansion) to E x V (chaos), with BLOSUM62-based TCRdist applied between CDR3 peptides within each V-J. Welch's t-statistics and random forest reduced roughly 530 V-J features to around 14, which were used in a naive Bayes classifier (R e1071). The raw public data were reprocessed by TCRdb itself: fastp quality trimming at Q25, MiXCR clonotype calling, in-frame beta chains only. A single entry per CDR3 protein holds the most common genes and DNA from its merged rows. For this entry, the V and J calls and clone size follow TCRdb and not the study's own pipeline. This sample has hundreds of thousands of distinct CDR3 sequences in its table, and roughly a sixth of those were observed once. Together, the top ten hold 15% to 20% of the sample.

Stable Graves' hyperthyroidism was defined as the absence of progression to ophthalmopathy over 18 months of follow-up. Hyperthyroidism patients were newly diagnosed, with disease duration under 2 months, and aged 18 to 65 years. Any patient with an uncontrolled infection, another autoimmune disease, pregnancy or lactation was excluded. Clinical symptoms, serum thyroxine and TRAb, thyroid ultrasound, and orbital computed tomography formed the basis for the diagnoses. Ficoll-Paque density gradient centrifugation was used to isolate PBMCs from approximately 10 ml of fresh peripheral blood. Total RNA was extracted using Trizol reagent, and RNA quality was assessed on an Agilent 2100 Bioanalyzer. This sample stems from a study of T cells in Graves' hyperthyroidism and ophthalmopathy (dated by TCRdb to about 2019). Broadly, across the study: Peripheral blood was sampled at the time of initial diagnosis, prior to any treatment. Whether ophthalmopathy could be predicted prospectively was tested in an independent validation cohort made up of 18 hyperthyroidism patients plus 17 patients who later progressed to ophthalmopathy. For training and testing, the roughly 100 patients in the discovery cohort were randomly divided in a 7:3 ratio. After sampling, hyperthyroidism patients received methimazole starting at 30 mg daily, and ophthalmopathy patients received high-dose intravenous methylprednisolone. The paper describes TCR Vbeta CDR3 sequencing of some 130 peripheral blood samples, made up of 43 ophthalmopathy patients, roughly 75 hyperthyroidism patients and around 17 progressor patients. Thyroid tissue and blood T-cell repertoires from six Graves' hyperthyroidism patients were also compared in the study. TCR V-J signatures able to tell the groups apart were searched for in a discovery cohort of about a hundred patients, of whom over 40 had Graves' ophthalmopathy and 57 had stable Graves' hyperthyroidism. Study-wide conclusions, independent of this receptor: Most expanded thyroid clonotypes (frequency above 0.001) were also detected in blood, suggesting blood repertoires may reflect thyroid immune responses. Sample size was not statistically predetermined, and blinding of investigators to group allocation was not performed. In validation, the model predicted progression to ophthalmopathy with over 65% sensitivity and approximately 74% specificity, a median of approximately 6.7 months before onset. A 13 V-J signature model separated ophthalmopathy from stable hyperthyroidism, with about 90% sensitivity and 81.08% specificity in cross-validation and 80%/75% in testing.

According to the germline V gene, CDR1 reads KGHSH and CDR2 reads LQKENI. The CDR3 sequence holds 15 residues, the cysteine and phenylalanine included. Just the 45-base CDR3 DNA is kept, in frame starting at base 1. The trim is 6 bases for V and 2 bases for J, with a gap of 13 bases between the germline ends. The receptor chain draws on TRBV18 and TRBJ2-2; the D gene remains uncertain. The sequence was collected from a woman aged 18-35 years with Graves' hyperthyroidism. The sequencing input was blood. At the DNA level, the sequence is TGTGCCAGCTCCGCCCGCCCAAGAAACACCGGGGAGCTGTTTTTT. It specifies CASSARPRNTGELFF. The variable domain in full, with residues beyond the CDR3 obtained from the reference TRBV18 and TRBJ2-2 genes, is NAGVMQNPRHLVRRRGQEARLRCSPMKGHSHVYWYRQLPEEGLKFMVYLQKENIIDESGMPKERFSAEFPKEGPSILRIQQVVRGDSAAYFCASSARPRNTGELFFGEGSRLTVL.